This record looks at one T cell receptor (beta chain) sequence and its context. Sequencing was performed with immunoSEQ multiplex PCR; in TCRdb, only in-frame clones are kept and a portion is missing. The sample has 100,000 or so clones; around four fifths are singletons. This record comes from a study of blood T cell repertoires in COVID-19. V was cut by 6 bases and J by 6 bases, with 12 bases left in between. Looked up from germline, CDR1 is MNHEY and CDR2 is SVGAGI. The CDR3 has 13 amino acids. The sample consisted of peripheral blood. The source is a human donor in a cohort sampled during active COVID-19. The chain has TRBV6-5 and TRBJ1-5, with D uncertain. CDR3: CASSRQGAQPQHF. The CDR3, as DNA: TGTGCCAGCAGCCGACAAGGCGCTCAGCCCCAGCATTTT.